Sequencing of this T cell receptor beta chain was carried out in a study of T cell repertoires in cytomegalovirus infection (dated by TCRdb to about 2019). Regarding the research as a whole: Because public TCR beta signatures pointed to carriage of CMV infection together with the matching HLA type, the HLA type of each donor mattered for the analysis.

Paper-wide results and their limitations: Cumulative frequency of public TCR beta family members discriminated carriers of CMV infection plus the relevant HLA type in this cohort and an independent approximately 370-donor cohort. The ex vivo response was dominated by HLA-C-restricted CMV-specific TCR beta clonotypes, and the single most frequent clonotype in two of eight donors was supplied by these HLA-C-restricted clonotypes.

The germline V gene sets CDR1 to MNHEY and CDR2 to SVGAGI. Its CDR3 holds 15 amino acids, cysteine through phenylalanine. Solely the CDR3 DNA is kept, with 45 bases framed from the first base. The junction shows trimming of 6 bases on V and 0 bases on J, plus 12 bases between the germline ends. This clonotype was detected ten times or more. The target of this receptor is not known. No base-level quality is on record; no much larger clone is a single base apart. Sequencer: Illumina HiSeq 1500. The public reads were reanalyzed by TCRdb: fastp trimming at Q25, MiXCR alignment, in-frame beta chains only. Rows with one shared CDR3 protein collapse into an entry with the most common genes and DNA. The sample table lists a few hundred thousand distinct CDR3 sequences, 15% to 20% of them with a count of one. The ten largest clones add up to around 8.6% of the sample.

Sequenced: PBMCs. The source is a human donor in good health (CMV status not recorded). Some clones in this sample may be carry-over from other donors' samples. Rearrangement joined TRBV6-5 to TRBJ1-3, with no D gene named confidently. The CDR3 region: CASSFDTVSGNTIYF. In nucleotide form, the sequence is TGTGCCAGCAGCTTCGACACCGTCTCTGGAAACACCATATATTTT.